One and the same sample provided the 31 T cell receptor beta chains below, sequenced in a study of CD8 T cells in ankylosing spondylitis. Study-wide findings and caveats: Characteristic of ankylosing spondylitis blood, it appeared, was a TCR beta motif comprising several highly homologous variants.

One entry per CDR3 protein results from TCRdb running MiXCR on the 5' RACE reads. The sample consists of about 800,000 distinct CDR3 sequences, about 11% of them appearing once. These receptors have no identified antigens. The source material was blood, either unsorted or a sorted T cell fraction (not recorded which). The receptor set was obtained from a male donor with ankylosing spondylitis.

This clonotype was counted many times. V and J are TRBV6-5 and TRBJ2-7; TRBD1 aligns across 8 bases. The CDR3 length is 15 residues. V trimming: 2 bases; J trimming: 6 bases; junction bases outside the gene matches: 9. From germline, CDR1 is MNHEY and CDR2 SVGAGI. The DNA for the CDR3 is TGTGCCAGCAGTTACGAAAAGACAGGGGCGGCCGAGCAGTACTTC. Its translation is CASSYEKTGAAEQYF.

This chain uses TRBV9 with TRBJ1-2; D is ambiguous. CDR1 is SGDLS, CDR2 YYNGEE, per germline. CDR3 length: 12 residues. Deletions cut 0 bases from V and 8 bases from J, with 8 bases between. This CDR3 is CASSVESRGYTF. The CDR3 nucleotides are TGTGCCAGCAGCGTAGAGTCGAGGGGCTACACCTTC.

CDR3 bases: TGCGCCAGCAGAACGCAGGGGTCCAACGAGCAGTACTTC. Protein sequence: CASRTQGSNEQYF. This chain uses TRBV5-1 with TRBJ2-7, with D perhaps TRBD1 (6 bases). This CDR3 is built from 13 residues. Trimming left V 5 bases short and J 5 bases short, with 14 bases between. Germline-derived CDR1 and CDR2 are SGHRS and YFSETQ. The whole variable domain, remainder taken from reference TRBV5-1 and TRBJ2-7, is KAGVTQTPRYLIKTRGQQVTLSCSPISGHRSVSWYQQTPGQGLQFLFEYFSETQRNKGNFPGRFSGRQFSNSRSEMNVSTLELGDSALYLCASRTQGSNEQYFGPGTRLTVT.

The DNA for the CDR3 is TGTGCCAGCAGCCCCCCGGGCAGGGCGTACCAAGAGACCCAGTACTTC. It is translated as CASSPPGRAYQETQYF. The rearrangement joins TRBV3-1 to TRBJ2-5; D may be TRBD1 (5 bases). The CDR3 loop spans 16 amino acids. V was trimmed by 4 bases and J by 0 bases, leaving 15 bases between them. Germline loops: CDR1 LGHDT, CDR2 YNNKEL (reference sequence).

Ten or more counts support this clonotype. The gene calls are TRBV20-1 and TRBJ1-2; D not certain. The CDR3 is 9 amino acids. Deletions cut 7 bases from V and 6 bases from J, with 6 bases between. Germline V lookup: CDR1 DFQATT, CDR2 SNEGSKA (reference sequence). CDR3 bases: TGCAGTGGGCGGGATGGCTACACCTTC. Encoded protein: CSGRDGYTF.

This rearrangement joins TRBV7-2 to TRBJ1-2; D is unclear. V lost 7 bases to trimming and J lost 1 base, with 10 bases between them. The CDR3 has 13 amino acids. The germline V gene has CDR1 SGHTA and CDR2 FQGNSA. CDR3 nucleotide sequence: TGTGCCAGCACCCCGTGGAGTAACTATGGCTACACCTTC. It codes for CASTPWSNYGYTF. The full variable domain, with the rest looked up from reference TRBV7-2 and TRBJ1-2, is GAGVSQSPSNKVTEKGKDVELRCDPISGHTALYWYRQSLGQGLEFLIYFQGNSAPDKSGLPSDRFSAERTGGSVSTLTIQRTQQEDSAVYLCASTPWSNYGYTFGSGTRLTVV.

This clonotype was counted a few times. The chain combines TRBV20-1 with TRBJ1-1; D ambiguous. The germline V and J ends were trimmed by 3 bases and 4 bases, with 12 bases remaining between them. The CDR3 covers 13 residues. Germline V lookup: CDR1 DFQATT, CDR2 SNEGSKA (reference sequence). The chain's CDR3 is CSARASPSTEAFF. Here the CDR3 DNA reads TGCAGTGCTAGGGCTTCGCCGAGCACTGAAGCTTTCTTT.

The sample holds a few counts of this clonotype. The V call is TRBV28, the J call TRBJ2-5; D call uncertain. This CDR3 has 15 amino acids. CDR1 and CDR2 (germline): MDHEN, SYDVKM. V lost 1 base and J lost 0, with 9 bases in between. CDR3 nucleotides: TGTGCCAGCAGTTTATCTGGTTGGAACCAAGAGACCCAGTACTTC. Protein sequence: CASSLSGWNQETQYF.

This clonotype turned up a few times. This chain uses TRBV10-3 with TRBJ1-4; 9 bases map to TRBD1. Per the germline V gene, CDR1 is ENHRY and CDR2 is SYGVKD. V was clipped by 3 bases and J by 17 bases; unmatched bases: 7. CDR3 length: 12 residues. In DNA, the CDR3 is TGTGCCATCAGTGAAGGAAACAGGGGGCCTTTTTTT. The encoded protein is CAISEGNRGPFF.

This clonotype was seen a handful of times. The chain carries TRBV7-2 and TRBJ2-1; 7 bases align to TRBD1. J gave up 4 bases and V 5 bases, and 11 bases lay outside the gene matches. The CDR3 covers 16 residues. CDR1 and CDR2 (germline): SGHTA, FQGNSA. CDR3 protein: CASSLHRGAGYNEQFF. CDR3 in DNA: TGTGCCAGCAGCCTCCACAGGGGAGCTGGGTACAATGAGCAGTTCTTC.

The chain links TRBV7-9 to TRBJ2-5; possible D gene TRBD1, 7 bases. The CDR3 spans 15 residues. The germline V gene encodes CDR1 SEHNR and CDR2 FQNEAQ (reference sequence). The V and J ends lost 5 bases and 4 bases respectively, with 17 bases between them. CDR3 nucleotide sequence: TGTGCCAGCAGCCGGGCCAGGGGGGCCGGAGAGACCCAGTACTTC. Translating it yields CASSRARGAGETQYF.

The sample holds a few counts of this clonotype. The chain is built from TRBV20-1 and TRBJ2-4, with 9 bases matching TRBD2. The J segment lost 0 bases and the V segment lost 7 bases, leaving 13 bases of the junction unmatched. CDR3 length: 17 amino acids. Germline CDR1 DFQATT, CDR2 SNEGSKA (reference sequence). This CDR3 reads CSVTRLADTLAKNIQYF. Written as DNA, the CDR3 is TGCAGTGTTACCAGACTAGCGGACACATTAGCCAAAAACATTCAGTACTTC.

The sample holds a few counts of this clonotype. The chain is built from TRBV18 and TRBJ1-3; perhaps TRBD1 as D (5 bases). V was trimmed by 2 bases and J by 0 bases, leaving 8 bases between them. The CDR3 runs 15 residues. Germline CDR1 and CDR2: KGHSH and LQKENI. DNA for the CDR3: TGTGCCAGCTCACCAAGAGGGGACTCTGGAAACACCATATATTTT. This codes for CASSPRGDSGNTIYF.

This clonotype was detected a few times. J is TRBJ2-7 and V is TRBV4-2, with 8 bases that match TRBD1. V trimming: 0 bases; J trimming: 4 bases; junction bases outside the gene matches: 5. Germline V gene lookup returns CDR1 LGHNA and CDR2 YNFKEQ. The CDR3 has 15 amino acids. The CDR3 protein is CASSQDGQGIYEQYF. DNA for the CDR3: TGTGCCAGCAGCCAAGATGGACAGGGTATATACGAGCAGTACTTC.

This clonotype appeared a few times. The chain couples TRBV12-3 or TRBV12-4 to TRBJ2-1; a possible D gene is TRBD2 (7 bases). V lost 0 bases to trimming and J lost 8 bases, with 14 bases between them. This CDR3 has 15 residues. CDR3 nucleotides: TGTGCCAGCAGTTTAGCGGGGGGGCCGGGCGATGAGCAGTTCTTC. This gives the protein CASSLAGGPGDEQFF.

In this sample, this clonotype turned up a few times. This CDR3 reads CASSLYINPTEAFF. The CDR3 nucleotides read TGTGCCAGCAGCTTATACATTAACCCAACTGAAGCTTTCTTT. V and J are TRBV7-2 and TRBJ1-1; the D is unclear. The CDR3 has 14 amino acids. The ends were cut back, 2 bases at V and 5 bases at J, with 12 bases in the middle. Germline V gene sequence: CDR1 SGHTA, CDR2 FQGNSA.

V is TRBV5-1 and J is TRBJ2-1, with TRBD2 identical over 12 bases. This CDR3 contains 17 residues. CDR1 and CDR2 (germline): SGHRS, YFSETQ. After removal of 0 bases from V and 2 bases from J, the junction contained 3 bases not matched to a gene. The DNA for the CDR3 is TGCGCCAGCAGCTTGGGACTAGCGGGAGCGGCCTACAATGAGCAGTTCTTC. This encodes CASSLGLAGAAYNEQFF.

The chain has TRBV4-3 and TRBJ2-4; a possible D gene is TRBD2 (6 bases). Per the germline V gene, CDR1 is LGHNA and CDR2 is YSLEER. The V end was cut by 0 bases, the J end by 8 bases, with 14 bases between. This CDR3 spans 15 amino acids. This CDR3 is CASSQDVRDRYIQYF. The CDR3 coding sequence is TGCGCCAGCAGCCAAGATGTGCGGGATAGGTACATTCAGTACTTC.

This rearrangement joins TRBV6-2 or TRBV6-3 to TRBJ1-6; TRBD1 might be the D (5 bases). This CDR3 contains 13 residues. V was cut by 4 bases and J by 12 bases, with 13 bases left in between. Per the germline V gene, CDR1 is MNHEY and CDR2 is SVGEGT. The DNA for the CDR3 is TGTGCCAGCAGTTCCGACAGACCTAGACCCCTCCACTTT. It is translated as CASSSDRPRPLHF.

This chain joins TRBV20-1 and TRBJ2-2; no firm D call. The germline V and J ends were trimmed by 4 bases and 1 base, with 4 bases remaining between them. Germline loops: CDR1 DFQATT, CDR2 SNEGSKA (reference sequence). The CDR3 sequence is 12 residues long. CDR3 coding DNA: TGCAGTGCTACCCGGAACACCGGGGAGCTGTTTTTT. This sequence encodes CSATRNTGELFF.

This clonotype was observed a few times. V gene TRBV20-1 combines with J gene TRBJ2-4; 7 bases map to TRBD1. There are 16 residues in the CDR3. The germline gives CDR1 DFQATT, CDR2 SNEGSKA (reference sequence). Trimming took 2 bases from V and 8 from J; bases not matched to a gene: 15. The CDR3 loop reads CSARRWAQGLGDIQYF. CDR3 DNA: TGCAGTGCTAGACGATGGGCACAGGGGCTAGGGGACATTCAGTACTTC.

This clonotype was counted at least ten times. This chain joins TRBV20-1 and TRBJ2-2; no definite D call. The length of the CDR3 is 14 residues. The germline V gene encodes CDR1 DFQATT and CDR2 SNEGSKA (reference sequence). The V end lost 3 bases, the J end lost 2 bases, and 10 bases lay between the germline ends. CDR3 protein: CSASWQINTGELFF. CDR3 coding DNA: TGCAGTGCTAGCTGGCAGATCAACACCGGGGAGCTGTTTTTT.

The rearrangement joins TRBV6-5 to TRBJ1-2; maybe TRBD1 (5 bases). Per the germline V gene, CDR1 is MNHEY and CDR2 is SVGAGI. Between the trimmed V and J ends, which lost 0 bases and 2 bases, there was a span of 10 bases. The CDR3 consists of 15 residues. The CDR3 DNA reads TGTGCCAGCAGTTACTCCCAGGGTGAAAACTATGGCTACACCTTC. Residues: CASSYSQGENYGYTF.

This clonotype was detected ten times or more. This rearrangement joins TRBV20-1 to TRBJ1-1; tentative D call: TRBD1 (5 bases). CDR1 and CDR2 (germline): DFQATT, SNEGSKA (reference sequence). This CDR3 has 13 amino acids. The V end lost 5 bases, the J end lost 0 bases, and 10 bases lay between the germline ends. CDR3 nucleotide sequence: TGCAGTGCTTTCAAACAGGTGAACACTGAAGCTTTCTTT. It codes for CSAFKQVNTEAFF.

For the CDR3, the DNA is TGTGCCAGCAGCTCCTTAGGGTCCGCGGGCTATGGCTACACCTTC. It encodes CASSSLGSAGYGYTF. The J gene is TRBJ1-2, the V gene TRBV7-2; D remains unclear. The V end was cut by 4 bases, the J end by 4 bases, with 16 bases between. The CDR3 length is 15 residues. The germline V gene encodes CDR1 SGHTA and CDR2 FQGNSA.

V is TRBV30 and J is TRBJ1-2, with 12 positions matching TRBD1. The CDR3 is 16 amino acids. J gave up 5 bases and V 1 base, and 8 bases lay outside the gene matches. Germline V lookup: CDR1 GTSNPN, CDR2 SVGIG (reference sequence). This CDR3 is CAWSAPPGQGAYGYTF. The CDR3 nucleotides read TGTGCCTGGAGTGCCCCTCCGGGACAGGGGGCTTATGGCTACACCTTC.

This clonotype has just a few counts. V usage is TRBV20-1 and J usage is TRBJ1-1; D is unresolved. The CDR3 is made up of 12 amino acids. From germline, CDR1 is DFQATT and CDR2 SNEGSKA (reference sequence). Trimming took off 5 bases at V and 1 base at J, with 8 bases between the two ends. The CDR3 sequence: CSAGHPNTEAFF. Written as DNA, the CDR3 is TGCAGTGCTGGCCACCCGAACACTGAAGCTTTCTTT.

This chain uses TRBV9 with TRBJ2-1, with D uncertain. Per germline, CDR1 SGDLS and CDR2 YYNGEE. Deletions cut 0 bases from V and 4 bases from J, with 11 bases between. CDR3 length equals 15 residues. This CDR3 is CASSVEWANYNEQFF. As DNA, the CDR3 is TGTGCCAGCAGCGTAGAGTGGGCTAATTACAATGAGCAGTTCTTC.

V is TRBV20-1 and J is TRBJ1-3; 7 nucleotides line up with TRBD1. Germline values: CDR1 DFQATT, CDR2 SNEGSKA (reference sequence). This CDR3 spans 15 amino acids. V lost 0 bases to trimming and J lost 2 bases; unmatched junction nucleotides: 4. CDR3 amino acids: CSARDYRGTGNTIYF. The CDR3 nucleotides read TGCAGTGCTAGAGACTACAGGGGAACTGGAAACACCATATATTTT.

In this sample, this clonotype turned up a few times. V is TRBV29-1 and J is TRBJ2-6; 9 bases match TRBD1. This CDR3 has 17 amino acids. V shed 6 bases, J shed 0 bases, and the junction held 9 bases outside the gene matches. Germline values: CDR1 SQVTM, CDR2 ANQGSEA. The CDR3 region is CSVPQRDRDSGANVLTF. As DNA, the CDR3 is TGCAGCGTACCCCAGAGGGACAGGGACTCTGGGGCCAACGTCCTGACTTTC.

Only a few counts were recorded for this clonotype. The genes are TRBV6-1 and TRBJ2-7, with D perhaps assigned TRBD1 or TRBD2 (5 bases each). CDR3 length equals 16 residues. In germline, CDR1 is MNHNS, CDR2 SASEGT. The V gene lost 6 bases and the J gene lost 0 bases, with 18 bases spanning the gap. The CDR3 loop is CASRLGRDRNSYEQYF. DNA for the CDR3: TGTGCCAGCAGACTAGGCCGGGACCGTAACTCCTACGAGCAGTACTTC.